These 9 T cell receptor delta chains were all obtained from the same sample, sequenced in a study of gamma-delta chains in newborns, infants, children. TCRdb reanalysed the reads with CATT. The sample consists of 5,500 to 7,500 delta-chain clones, approximately 10% of them appearing once. The sequenced sample was blood. All receptors come from a child who was a newborn, infant or young child, either healthy, febrile or measles-vaccinated (not recorded which).

By share, this clone ranks as medium-sized (0.01 to 0.1%). This rearrangement joins TRDV2 to TRDJ1, with 9 positions matching TRDD3. The V and J ends lost 2 bases and 3 bases, in that order; junction bases with no gene match: 6. Germline-derived CDR1 and CDR2 are GEAIGNYY and EKD. The CDR3 runs 15 residues. This CDR3 reads CACDNLGDVADKLIF. The CDR3 region has the DNA TGTGCCTGTGACAATCTGGGGGATGTGGCCGATAAACTCATCTTT.

In this sample, this clone is medium-sized. The V and J genes are TRDV2 and TRDJ1; TRDD3 aligns across 10 bases. Germline lookup yields CDR1 GEAIGNYY and CDR2 EKD. This CDR3 comprises 18 residues. The junction had 15 bases not matched to a gene; V was cut back by 3 bases and J by 3 bases. The CDR3 spells CACDPLRVGDTSADKLIF. CDR3 in DNA: TGTGCCTGTGACCCACTACGGGTGGGGGATACTTCGGCCGATAAACTCATCTTT.

As for this clone: The protein given by TCRdb reflects a much larger clone and differs at residue 6 from this DNA's translation, likely from a read error; the protein shown is the DNA's translation. The chain joins TRDV2 to TRDJ2, with 7 bases that match TRDD3. The CDR3 extends over 14 amino acids. CDR1 is GEAIGNYY and CDR2 is EKD in the germline V gene. The trim removed 2 bases at V and 5 bases at J, leaving 4 bases unmatched. The DNA for the CDR3 is TGTGCCTGTGACATACCGGGGGATACAGCACAACTCTTCTTT. This gives the protein CACDIPGDTAQLFF.

This clone was seen a few times. V and J are TRDV2 and TRDJ1; 13 nucleotides line up with TRDD3. TCRdb leaves out the J gene; it was filled in here by matching the DNA to germline. CDR3 length: 22 residues. The V segment lost 4 bases and the J segment 7 bases; nucleotides outside the gene matches: 29. Germline CDR1 and CDR2: GEAIGNYY and EKD. CDR3 region: CACDGLLGDTPGGSAVYAKLIF. The CDR3 coding sequence is TGTGCCTGTGATGGGTTACTGGGGGATACGCCCGGCGGGTCCGCGGTGTATGCTAAACTCATCTTT.

This clone has just a few counts. A read error is possible here, since a much larger clone lies one base away. The chain couples TRDV2 to TRDJ2, with TRDD3 matching over 8 bases. J gave up 5 bases and V 2 bases, and 12 bases lay outside the gene matches. CDR1 is GEAIGNYY, CDR2 EKD, per germline. The CDR3 covers 17 residues. CDR3 DNA sequence: TGTGCCTGTGACATCGTCCACCTGGGGGACCTAACAGCACAACTCTTCTTT. It is translated as CACDIVHLGDLTAQLFF.

This clone was found a few times. This may come from a read error, since a much larger clone is one base off. The gene calls are TRDV2 and TRDJ1; 11 nucleotides match TRDD3. This CDR3 is built from 17 residues. The germline gives CDR1 GEAIGNYY, CDR2 EKD. The CDR3 loop reads CACDVLGDIGNTGKLIF. The DNA of the CDR3 is TGTGCCTGTGACGTACTGGGGGATATTGGGAACACCGGTAAACTCATCTTT.

There are a few counts of this clone. Just one base apart from a much larger clone, this may be a read error. CDR3 bases: TGTGCCTGTGACAATACTGGGGGAGACTCCTGGGACACCCGACAGATGTTTTTC. Translating it yields CACDNTGGDSWDTRQMFF. The rearrangement joins TRDV2 to TRDJ3, with TRDD3 matching over 9 bases. Because TCRdb records no J gene, it was assigned here through a match of the DNA to germline. Germline V gene sequence: CDR1 GEAIGNYY, CDR2 EKD. This CDR3 has 18 amino acids. J was trimmed by 0 bases and V by 2 bases; bases with no gene match: 4.

This clone is labeled medium-sized (0.01 to 0.1%). The chain joins TRDV2 to TRDJ2; tentatively, D is TRDD3 (6 bases). This CDR3 comprises 14 residues. V lost 0 bases and J 5 bases, leaving 9 bases between the germline ends. From germline, CDR1 is GEAIGNYY and CDR2 EKD. This chain's CDR3 is CACDTVLGTAQLFF. The CDR3, as DNA: TGTGCCTGTGACACCGTACTGGGTACAGCACAACTCTTCTTT.

This clone was seen a handful of times. V usage is TRDV2 and J usage is TRDJ1; TRDD3 matches 7 bases. Germline V gene sequence: CDR1 GEAIGNYY, CDR2 EKD. The CDR3 totals 16 residues. V gave up 3 bases and J gave up 2 bases; unmatched junction bases: 11. The CDR3 reads CACDGVLGTPTDKLIF. The CDR3 DNA reads TGTGCCTGTGACGGGGTACTGGGGACGCCTACCGATAAACTCATCTTT.